The 22 T cell receptor beta chains in this list originate from one sample, sequenced in a study of Ad26.COV2.S vaccination and SARS-CoV-2 variants listed by TCRdb under 2021. Libraries came from the immunoSEQ multiplex PCR assay. TCRdb mirrors the immuneACCESS table, restricted to in-frame sequences. Some clones are absent from its copies; in checked studies, under half trace to an unresolved V gene, and the reason for the others is unknown. For this sample there are fewer than 400,000 clones; around nine tenths appear just once. The ten largest clonotypes hold around 2% of the sample. The sample's treatment or condition label, decoded: over 15 received Ad26.COV2.S at low or high dose, single or two shots; about 5 received placebo; per-sample allocation not given. For vaccine and placebo recipients, repertoires were sequenced using samples collected on day 63 after the first injection. This specimen was peripheral blood, taken in a trial of Ad26.COV2.S vaccine versus placebo. The receptors originated from a person aged 18-60 years who received the Ad26.COV2.S COVID-19 vaccine or a placebo.

V usage is TRBV28 and J usage is TRBJ1-5, with 11 bases fitting TRBD1. The CDR3 is made up of 14 amino acids. In germline, CDR1 is MDHEN, CDR2 SYDVKM. Trimming at V came to 6 bases and at J to 6 bases, leaving 4 bases not matched to a gene. Here the CDR3 reads CASSRTGGGQPQHF. DNA for the CDR3: TGTGCCAGCAGCCGGACAGGGGGCGGTCAGCCCCAGCATTTT.

V and J are TRBV28 and TRBJ1-2; 7 nucleotides match TRBD1. The CDR3 runs 13 residues. Germline CDR1 is MDHEN and CDR2 is SYDVKM. With 6 bases clipped from V and 8 bases from J, the junction kept 9 bases outside the gene matches. CDR3: CASRQGRNYGYTF. The CDR3 DNA reads as TGTGCCAGCAGACAGGGGAGAAATTACGGCTACACCTTC.

The chain combines TRBV7-2 with TRBJ2-1, with unresolved D. Trimming shortened V by 2 bases and J by 4 bases, and 12 bases separated the two germline ends. CDR3 length: 15 residues. The germline gives CDR1 SGHTA, CDR2 FQGNSA. The CDR3 DNA reads as TGTGCCAGCAGCTTATTCCTAGTCGGATACAATGAGCAGTTCTTC. This gives the protein CASSLFLVGYNEQFF.

The chain uses TRBV6-5 and TRBJ1-5, with D possibly being TRBD1 (6 bases). The ends were cut back, 6 bases at V and 3 bases at J, with 12 bases in the middle. Germline lookup yields CDR1 MNHEY and CDR2 SVGAGI. The CDR3 covers 14 residues. The CDR3 spells CASSRGGVNQPQHF. The CDR3 nucleotides read TGTGCCAGCAGCAGAGGGGGGGTCAATCAGCCCCAGCATTTT.

The chain is built from TRBV4-1 and TRBJ2-7; D possibly uses TRBD1 or TRBD2 (6 bases each). This CDR3 spans 15 amino acids. Germline V gene lookup returns CDR1 MGHRA and CDR2 YSYEKL. The germline V and J ends were trimmed by 1 base and 2 bases, with 12 bases remaining between them. This CDR3 reads CASSQVGGPAYEQYF. Here the CDR3 DNA reads TGCGCCAGCAGCCAAGTTGGGGGGCCAGCCTACGAGCAGTACTTC.

This chain connects TRBV10-1 to TRBJ2-7, with 12 bases fitting TRBD2. Looked up from germline, CDR1 is WNHNN and CDR2 is SYGVQD (reference sequence). The CDR3 is 16 amino acids. With 3 bases clipped from V and 2 bases from J, the junction kept 5 bases outside the gene matches. The CDR3 nucleotides read TGCGCCAGCAGTGATTCGGGACTAGCGGGTGCCTACGAGCAGTACTTC. Its protein product is CASSDSGLAGAYEQYF.

The J gene is TRBJ1-1, the V gene TRBV5-1, with D perhaps matching TRBD1 (6 bases). The CDR3 contains 14 residues. The germline V and J ends were trimmed by 1 base and 4 bases, with 11 bases remaining between them. Per germline, CDR1 SGHRS and CDR2 YFSETQ. Written as DNA, the CDR3 is TGCGCCAGCAGCTTGACAGGGTGGGCCACTGAAGCTTTCTTT. Translation gives CASSLTGWATEAFF.

The chain joins TRBV3-1 (or the pseudogene TRBV3-2) to TRBJ2-2; no firm D call. With 1 base removed from V and 3 bases from J, the gap between germline ends came to 9 bases. Germline V CDR1 and CDR2: LGHDT, YNNKEL (reference sequence). This CDR3 is 15 amino acids long. This chain's CDR3 is CASSQVNEYTGELFF. In nucleotides, the CDR3 is TGTGCCAGCAGCCAAGTAAATGAATACACCGGGGAGCTGTTTTTT.

The rearrangement links TRBV27 to TRBJ1-1; D might be TRBD1 (6 bases). Trimming stripped 5 bases from V and 1 base from J, with 11 bases between. The CDR3 length is 14 residues. In germline, CDR1 is MNHEY, CDR2 SMNVEV (reference sequence). The chain's CDR3 is CASSGPTGNTEAFF. The CDR3 bases are TGTGCCAGCAGTGGTCCGACAGGGAACACTGAAGCTTTCTTT.

The chain joins TRBV24-1 to TRBJ2-5; no clear D. Germline-derived CDR1 and CDR2 are KGHDR and SFDVKD. The CDR3 has 14 residues. The V end lost 2 bases, the J end lost 5 bases, and 11 bases lay between the germline ends. The CDR3 region is CATSDSWVSETQYF. The CDR3 DNA reads TGTGCCACCAGTGATTCCTGGGTTAGCGAGACCCAGTACTTC.

A single count supports this clone. The rearrangement joins TRBV6-5 to TRBJ2-7; D possibly uses TRBD1 or TRBD2 (5 bases each). Germline V gene data show CDR1 as MNHEY and CDR2 as SVGAGI. This CDR3 spans 14 amino acids. Trimming pared 8 bases from V and 3 bases from J, leaving 17 bases between. The CDR3: CASSRDASGYEQYF. CDR3 coding DNA: TGTGCCAGCTCAAGGGACGCATCGGGCTACGAGCAGTACTTC.

In this sample, this clone turned up once. The rearrangement uses TRBV4-1 and TRBJ2-3, with 9 bases matching TRBD2. The CDR3 consists of 16 residues. The J segment lost 4 bases and the V segment lost 1 base, leaving 6 bases of the junction unmatched. CDR1 is MGHRA and CDR2 is YSYEKL in the germline V gene. CDR3 coding DNA: TGCGCCAGCAGCCAAGGGGCTAGCGGGGCCCCAGATACGCAGTATTTT. Translating gives CASSQGASGAPDTQYF.

The rearrangement links TRBV7-9 to TRBJ2-5, with a tentative D call TRBD1 (5 bases). V was shortened by 4 bases and J by 7 bases, with 22 bases between the two germline ends. The CDR3 is 16 residues long. CDR1 and CDR2 (germline): SEHNR, FQNEAQ (reference sequence). The CDR3 loop reads CASSSATPQGVGTQYF. The CDR3 DNA is TGTGCCAGCAGCTCCGCCACCCCACAAGGGGTCGGGACCCAGTACTTC.

This chain joins TRBV5-1 and TRBJ2-1, with 7 bases identical to TRBD1. This CDR3 is 16 amino acids long. The germline V gene has CDR1 SGHRS and CDR2 YFSETQ. The ends lost 4 bases at V and 4 bases at J; junction bases unmatched: 11. In DNA, the CDR3 is TGCGCCAGCAGCCCTTTCTTACAGGGGCCGTACAATGAGCAGTTCTTC. Translating gives CASSPFLQGPYNEQFF.

This rearrangement joins TRBV11-3 to TRBJ2-1; D is ambiguous. The germline CDR1 and CDR2 sequences are SGHNT and YENEEA. V dropped 1 base and J dropped 3 bases, with 10 bases sitting between them. The CDR3 is made up of 15 amino acids. The CDR3 here is CASSLGPNSYNEQFF. The DNA of the CDR3 is TGTGCCAGCAGCTTAGGCCCTAACAGCTACAATGAGCAGTTCTTC.

This rearrangement joins TRBV10-3 to TRBJ2-1, with 10 bases that match TRBD1. The germline V gene encodes CDR1 ENHRY and CDR2 SYGVKD. V lost 6 bases and J lost 6; bases outside the gene matches: 5. The CDR3 covers 14 residues. Here the CDR3 DNA reads TGTGCCATCAGCAGGGACAGGGGTGTCAATGAGCAGTTCTTC. This codes for CAISRDRGVNEQFF.

The rearrangement joins TRBV11-3 to TRBJ2-1; 11 nucleotides match TRBD2. CDR1 SGHNT and CDR2 YENEEA come from the germline V gene. V was pared by 0 bases and J by 3 bases, with 4 bases of the junction left unmatched. The CDR3 is 17 amino acids. The CDR3 DNA follows: TGTGCCAGCAGCTTAGAGGGGACTAGCGGAGACTACAATGAGCAGTTCTTC. Its protein is CASSLEGTSGDYNEQFF.

About this clone: Within the sample, other DNA sequences also encode this same CDR3. V is TRBV27 and J is TRBJ1-1; D unclear. There are 13 residues in the CDR3. CDR1 MNHEY and CDR2 SMNVEV come from the germline V gene (reference sequence). Deletions cut 6 bases from V and 0 bases from J, with 8 bases between. The CDR3 protein is CASSLRLNTEAFF. CDR3 DNA: TGTGCCAGCAGCCTGCGGTTGAACACTGAAGCTTTCTTT.

This sequence joins TRBV6-2 or TRBV6-3 and TRBJ2-7, with D perhaps matching TRBD1 (6 bases). The CDR3 contains 14 residues. Germline V gene data show CDR1 as MNHEY and CDR2 as SVGEGT. Trimming left V 6 bases short and J 0 bases short, with 12 bases between. For the CDR3, the DNA is TGTGCCAGCAGCCAGGACAGAAGCTCCTACGAGCAGTACTTC. Protein sequence: CASSQDRSSYEQYF.

This chain connects TRBV12-3 or TRBV12-4 to TRBJ1-4, with D possibly being TRBD1 (5 bases). Between the trimmed V and J ends, which lost 5 bases and 4 bases, there was a span of 8 bases. The CDR3 has 13 residues. The CDR3 region is CASSPGYNEKLFF. The CDR3, as DNA: TGTGCCAGCAGTCCAGGGTATAATGAAAAACTGTTTTTT.

The chain is built from TRBV3-1 (or the pseudogene TRBV3-2) and TRBJ2-6; D tentatively fits TRBD1 or TRBD2 (5 bases each). This CDR3 is 19 amino acids long. Looked up from germline, CDR1 is LGHDT and CDR2 is YNNKEL (reference sequence). V was shortened by 0 bases and J by 0 bases, with 15 bases between the two germline ends. The CDR3 spells CASSQDGTSRSSGANVLTF. DNA for the CDR3: TGTGCCAGCAGCCAAGATGGGACGAGCAGGTCCTCTGGGGCCAACGTCCTGACTTTC.

V and J are TRBV18 and TRBJ1-2; 9 bases map to TRBD1. The germline CDR1 and CDR2 sequences are KGHSH and LQKENI. V dropped 3 bases and J dropped 3; count of bases not matched to a gene: 8. The CDR3 consists of 16 residues. This CDR3 reads CASSPQPGQGYYGYTF. The CDR3 DNA reads as TGTGCCAGCTCACCTCAGCCGGGACAGGGATACTATGGCTACACCTTC.